The 4 T cell receptor beta chains in this list originate from one sample, sequenced in a study of cytomegalovirus exposure and HLA in healthy donors. Primers for the PCR totalled 60 Vbeta and 13 Jbeta. Clones were sequenced by immunoSEQ multiplex PCR, and TCRdb holds only the in-frame ones, with some missing. Among under 200,000 clones, 75% to 90% were seen once, and the ten largest hold less than 0.35%. The sequenced sample was PBMCs. The receptor set was obtained from a young woman in good health and CMV-seronegative.

This clone came up once. The V call is TRBV5-1, the J call TRBJ1-1; no reliable D call. This CDR3 contains 15 residues. V was shortened by 0 bases and J by 1 base, with 10 bases between the two germline ends. The germline V gene has CDR1 SGHRS and CDR2 YFSETQ. CDR3 protein: CASSLVLGWNTEAFF. In DNA, the CDR3 is TGCGCCAGCAGCTTGGTACTTGGTTGGAACACTGAAGCTTTCTTT.

This clone was observed a handful of times. This rearrangement joins TRBV11-2 to TRBJ1-1; D possibly corresponds to TRBD1 (5 bases). Per germline, CDR1 SGHAT and CDR2 FQNNGV. V was clipped by 0 bases and J by 6 bases, with 8 bases between them. This CDR3 has 13 amino acids. Here the CDR3 reads CASSLDRGSEAFF. DNA of the CDR3: TGTGCCAGCAGCTTAGATCGGGGGTCTGAAGCTTTCTTT.

This chain uses TRBV9 with TRBJ2-5, with TRBD1 identical over 10 bases. After removal of 0 bases from V and 5 bases from J, the junction contained 4 bases not matched to a gene. The CDR3 length is 15 residues. CDR1 SGDLS and CDR2 YYNGEE come from the germline V gene. CDR3 sequence: CASSVEGQGPETQYF. The CDR3 DNA sequence: TGTGCCAGCAGCGTAGAGGGACAGGGGCCGGAGACCCAGTACTTC.

This chain joins TRBV18 and TRBJ2-1; tentative D call: TRBD2 (6 bases). Germline lookup yields CDR1 KGHSH and CDR2 LQKENI. V was trimmed by 0 bases and J by 2 bases, leaving 14 bases between them. The CDR3 runs 17 residues. The CDR3: CASSPPDRAGPYNEQFF. The CDR3 DNA is TGTGCCAGCTCACCACCGGATCGAGCGGGTCCCTACAATGAGCAGTTCTTC.